The 31 T cell receptor beta chains listed next were all sequenced from one sample in a study of cytomegalovirus exposure and HLA in healthy donors. 13 Jbeta primers and 60 Vbeta primers were used for the PCR. The method was immunoSEQ multiplex PCR; TCRdb's version includes in-frame clones alone and lacks a portion of them. Its table lists approximately 140,000 clones. The sample consisted of PBMCs. Source of these receptors: a woman in her 40s in good health and CMV-seronegative.

The chain carries TRBV5-1 and TRBJ2-6; 8 bases fit TRBD1. The germline V gene encodes CDR1 SGHRS and CDR2 YFSETQ. Unmatched junction bases numbered 13, after V lost 0 bases and J lost 5 bases. This CDR3 is 19 amino acids long. The CDR3 DNA is TGCGCCAGCAGCTTGGGTGCAGGGGGCGCCTGGAGTAGGGCCAACGTCCTGACTTTC. As protein: CASSLGAGGAWSRANVLTF.

The J gene is TRBJ2-7, the V gene TRBV29-1, with 8 bases lining up with TRBD2. After removal of 0 bases from V and 0 bases from J, the junction contained 4 bases not matched to a gene. The CDR3 runs to 15 residues. Germline V CDR1 and CDR2: SQVTM, ANQGSEA. CDR3 sequence (DNA): TGCAGCGTTGAAGAAGCGGGGGACTCCTCCTACGAGCAGTACTTC. Residues: CSVEEAGDSSYEQYF.

V usage is TRBV7-2 and J usage is TRBJ1-2, with D perhaps matching TRBD1 (6 bases). Germline CDR1 SGHTA, CDR2 FQGNSA. CDR3 size: 15 residues. V dropped 0 bases and J dropped 2 bases, with 10 bases sitting between them. CDR3 nucleotides: TGTGCCAGCAGCTTAGCGGGAGGGGGAAACTATGGCTACACCTTC. Encoded protein: CASSLAGGGNYGYTF.

The genes are TRBV2 and TRBJ1-4; 7 positions match TRBD1. Germline V gene lookup returns CDR1 SNHLY and CDR2 FYNNEI. This CDR3 spans 14 amino acids. After removal of 7 bases from V and 8 bases from J, the junction contained 10 bases not matched to a gene. The CDR3 region has the DNA TGTGCCAGCAAAGGGGGCAGGGCGGGCGAAAAACTGTTTTTT. Protein product: CASKGGRAGEKLFF.

The rearrangement joins TRBV7-3 to TRBJ1-2, with 7 nucleotides matching TRBD1. Germline values: CDR1 SGHTA, CDR2 FQGTGA. Trimming at V came to 5 bases and at J to 7 bases, leaving 10 bases not matched to a gene. The CDR3 length is 14 residues. CDR3 nucleotide sequence: TGTGCCAGCAGCCTAGACAGGGATAGTTTTGGCTACACCTTC. It yields the protein CASSLDRDSFGYTF.

The genes are TRBV9 and TRBJ2-2, with 7 nucleotides matching TRBD1. Germline V gives CDR1 SGDLS, CDR2 YYNGEE. The V gene end was trimmed by 4 bases and the J gene end by 6 bases; junction bases not matched to a gene: 9. The CDR3 extends over 15 amino acids. The CDR3 nucleotides read TGTGCCAGCAGCTTTCCCCCGACAGGGTCCGGGGAGCTGTTTTTT. Residues: CASSFPPTGSGELFF.

The V call is TRBV2, the J call TRBJ1-4; D might be TRBD1 (5 bases). V was clipped by 7 bases and J by 4 bases, with 10 bases between them. The CDR3 extends over 13 amino acids. Germline lookup yields CDR1 SNHLY and CDR2 FYNNEI. The DNA for the CDR3 is TGTGCCAGCACTAGACAGAATAATGAAAAACTGTTTTTT. Amino acids: CASTRQNNEKLFF.

V gene TRBV4-3 combines with J gene TRBJ1-6, with a weak D call TRBD1 (5 bases). Trimming left V 1 base short and J 5 bases short, with 12 bases between. The CDR3 contains 16 residues. CDR1 is LGHNA, CDR2 YSLEER, per germline. The CDR3 loop is CASSQAGVPNNSPLHF. DNA of the CDR3: TGCGCCAGCAGCCAAGCGGGGGTTCCAAATAATTCACCCCTCCACTTT.

The CDR3 DNA follows: TGCGCCAGCAGCTTGGCCCGACAGGGAACCGGGGAGCTGTTTTTT. As protein: CASSLARQGTGELFF. The V and J genes are TRBV5-1 and TRBJ2-2; 7 bases are shared with TRBD1. J was trimmed by 5 bases and V by 0 bases; bases with no gene match: 4. Looked up from germline, CDR1 is SGHRS and CDR2 is YFSETQ. This CDR3 region has 15 residues.

V is TRBV5-1 and J is TRBJ2-5, with a possible D match to TRBD2 (6 bases). Germline loops: CDR1 SGHRS, CDR2 YFSETQ. The CDR3 spans 13 residues. V lost 4 bases and J lost 5, with 12 bases in between. The CDR3 protein is CASSRGAMETQYF. The DNA of the CDR3 is TGCGCCAGCAGCCGCGGGGCAATGGAGACCCAGTACTTC.

V is TRBV25-1 and J is TRBJ1-2, with TRBD1 as a possible D gene (5 bases). This CDR3 spans 13 amino acids. The V gene lost 3 bases and the J gene lost 9 bases, with 14 bases spanning the gap. Germline loops: CDR1 MGHDK, CDR2 SYGVNS. CDR3 protein: CASSELQARSYTF. CDR3 sequence (DNA): TGTGCCAGCAGTGAGTTACAGGCCAGGAGCTACACCTTC.

The chain links TRBV7-9 to TRBJ1-2; no reliable D call. Trimming shortened V by 5 bases and J by 4 bases, and 17 bases separated the two germline ends. CDR3 size: 15 residues. Per germline, CDR1 SEHNR and CDR2 FQNEAQ (reference sequence). The CDR3 DNA sequence: TGTGCCAGCAGCGCCAACACAGTAGGAACCTATGGCTACACCTTC. Amino acids: CASSANTVGTYGYTF.

The chain is built from TRBV25-1 and TRBJ1-1; D is uncertain. The CDR3 has 13 amino acids. V gave up 5 bases and J gave up 11 bases, with 18 bases separating them. Germline CDR1 reads MGHDK; CDR2 reads SYGVNS. Here the CDR3 reads CASSLERRGGAFF. The CDR3 nucleotides are TGTGCCAGCAGTCTGGAGCGTCGGGGAGGTGCTTTCTTT.

The chain carries TRBV5-1 and TRBJ1-1; tentatively, D is TRBD1 (5 bases). The CDR3 runs 15 residues. Between the trimmed V and J ends, which lost 0 bases and 3 bases, there was a span of 12 bases. Germline V gene lookup returns CDR1 SGHRS and CDR2 YFSETQ. The CDR3 coding sequence is TGCGCCAGCAGCTTGGCGCAGGGTCGGGACACTGAAGCTTTCTTT. This gives the protein CASSLAQGRDTEAFF.

The chain employs TRBV7-2 and TRBJ1-2; D gene ambiguous. Germline CDR1 and CDR2: SGHTA and FQGNSA. The CDR3 runs to 13 residues. V lost 3 bases, J lost 0 bases, and 5 bases lay in between. CDR3 DNA: TGTGCCAGCAGCTTTGCAGCTAACTATGGCTACACCTTC. Protein: CASSFAANYGYTF.

V and J are TRBV5-1 and TRBJ2-5, with D tentatively TRBD1 (6 bases). The germline gives CDR1 SGHRS, CDR2 YFSETQ. There are 13 residues in the CDR3. The V end lost 4 bases, the J end lost 1 base, and 8 bases lay between the germline ends. CDR3 sequence: CASSGTSQETQYF. CDR3 nucleotide sequence: TGCGCCAGCAGCGGGACATCCCAAGAGACCCAGTACTTC.

The chain employs TRBV28 and TRBJ1-2; possibly TRBD1 for D (6 bases). The CDR3 sequence is 12 residues long. Germline assignment: CDR1 MDHEN and CDR2 SYDVKM. With 3 bases removed from V and 8 bases from J, the gap between germline ends came to 10 bases. The CDR3, as DNA: TGTGCCAGCAGTTTGGGGGACAACGGCTACACCTTC. It is translated as CASSLGDNGYTF.

V gene TRBV19 combines with J gene TRBJ1-1; D unresolved. Looked up from germline, CDR1 is LNHDA and CDR2 is SQIVND (reference sequence). This CDR3 has 13 amino acids. V lost 3 bases, J lost 1 base, and 6 bases lay in between. CDR3 in amino acids: CASSITGNTEAFF. The CDR3 DNA reads as TGTGCCAGTAGTATCACGGGGAACACTGAAGCTTTCTTT. Drawing the rest from reference TRBV19 and TRBJ1-1, the complete variable domain is DGGITQSPKYLFRKEGQNVTLSCEQNLNHDAMYWYRQDPGQGLRLIYYSQIVNDFQKGDIAEGYSVSREKKESFPLTVTSAQKNPTAFYLCASSITGNTEAFFGQGTRLTVV.

V gene TRBV5-6 combines with J gene TRBJ2-7; 8 bases are a match to TRBD1. CDR3 length equals 14 residues. CDR1 and CDR2 (germline): SGHDT, YYEEEE. The ends lost 3 bases at V and 2 bases at J; junction bases unmatched: 4. CDR3 in DNA: TGTGCCAGCAGCTCGACAGGGGTCGCCTACGAGCAGTACGTC. Amino acids: CASSSTGVAYEQYV.

The CDR3 DNA follows: TGTGCCAGCAGCTTGGGACTCAACTCCTACAATGAGCAGTTCTTC. It yields the protein CASSLGLNSYNEQFF. The chain recombines TRBV5-8 with TRBJ2-1; D is undetermined. This CDR3 spans 15 amino acids. Germline V gives CDR1 SGHTS, CDR2 YDEGEE. Deletions cut 0 bases from V and 0 bases from J, with 7 bases between. Full variable domain (rest looked up from reference TRBV5-8 and TRBJ2-1): EAGVTQSPTHLIKTRGQQATLRCSPISGHTSVYWYQQALGLGLQFLLWYDEGEERNRGNFPPRFSGRQFPNYSSELNVNALELEDSALYLCASSLGLNSYNEQFFGPGTRLTVL.

Comments on this clone: The sample holds other DNA sequences that translate to the same CDR3. The chain has TRBV29-1 and TRBJ1-5, with a tentative D call TRBD1 (6 bases). Trimming cost V 6 bases and J 3 bases, with 9 bases left between them. CDR1 is SQVTM and CDR2 is ANQGSEA in the germline V gene. The CDR3 is 12 amino acids. This CDR3 reads CSVRGYNQPQHF. The CDR3 nucleotides read TGCAGCGTCAGGGGTTACAATCAGCCCCAGCATTTT.

The chain couples TRBV2 to TRBJ1-2; TRBD1 matches 9 bases. CDR1 is SNHLY and CDR2 is FYNNEI in the germline V gene. The CDR3 spans 14 residues. The V and J ends lost 4 bases and 8 bases, in that order; junction bases with no gene match: 8. As DNA, the CDR3 is TGTGCCAGCAGTGCCGACAGGGGGAAAGGAGGCTACACCTTC. Its protein is CASSADRGKGGYTF.

The chain links TRBV2 to TRBJ2-5; 9 bases line up with TRBD1. J was trimmed by 4 bases and V by 5 bases; bases with no gene match: 8. Germline V gives CDR1 SNHLY, CDR2 FYNNEI. The CDR3 has 15 residues. CDR3 sequence: CASSFRRQGGETQYF. CDR3 sequence (DNA): TGTGCCAGCAGTTTCCGTCGACAGGGGGGAGAGACCCAGTACTTC. Full variable domain (rest looked up from reference TRBV2 and TRBJ2-5): EPEVTQTPSHQVTQMGQEVILRCVPISNHLYFYWYRQILGQKVEFLVSFYNNEISEKSEIFDDQFSVERPDGSNFTLKIRSTKLEDSAMYFCASSFRRQGGETQYFGPGTRLLVL.

This chain uses TRBV4-3 with TRBJ1-1; D possibly corresponds to TRBD1 (5 bases). With 4 bases removed from V and 4 bases from J, the gap between germline ends came to 13 bases. The CDR3 runs to 14 residues. Looked up from germline, CDR1 is LGHNA and CDR2 is YSLEER. CDR3 region: CASSPFGGGTEAFF. The CDR3 DNA reads as TGCGCCAGCAGCCCCTTTGGCGGGGGCACTGAAGCTTTCTTT.

The rearrangement joins TRBV11-3 to TRBJ2-5; TRBD2 agrees at 15 bases. Per germline, CDR1 SGHNT and CDR2 YENEEA. Losses at the gene ends were 4 bases for V and 4 bases for J; bases not matched to a gene: 4. The CDR3 totals 16 residues. The CDR3 loop is CASSSRTSGGVETQYF. CDR3 nucleotides: TGTGCCAGCAGCTCCCGGACTAGCGGGGGGGTAGAGACCCAGTACTTC.

V is TRBV27 and J is TRBJ1-1, with 9 bases fitting TRBD1. Trimming cost V 4 bases and J 1 base; bases outside gene matches: 10. The CDR3 is 17 amino acids. Germline V CDR1 and CDR2: MNHEY, SMNVEV (reference sequence). CDR3 bases: TGTGCCAGCAGTTCCCCGGGACAGGGCCCTAGGAACACTGAAGCTTTCTTT. The encoded protein is CASSSPGQGPRNTEAFF.

The chain employs TRBV15 and TRBJ1-1; possibly TRBD1 for D (5 bases). Germline V gene sequence: CDR1 LNHNV, CDR2 YYDKDF (reference sequence). V was shortened by 1 base and J by 7 bases, with 7 bases between the two germline ends. The CDR3 is made up of 12 amino acids. CDR3 residues: CATSRGQIEAFF. The CDR3 coding sequence is TGTGCCACCAGCAGAGGACAGATTGAAGCTTTCTTT.

V and J are TRBV5-1 and TRBJ1-3, with unresolved D. In germline, CDR1 is SGHRS, CDR2 YFSETQ. Trimming left V 4 bases short and J 4 bases short, with 18 bases between. CDR3 size: 16 residues. The chain's CDR3 is CASSVDTSRQGNTIYF. The CDR3 region has the DNA TGCGCCAGCAGCGTAGACACCTCACGGCAGGGAAACACCATATATTTT. Using reference TRBV5-1 and TRBJ1-3 for the parts outside the CDR3, the full variable domain is KAGVTQTPRYLIKTRGQQVTLSCSPISGHRSVSWYQQTPGQGLQFLFEYFSETQRNKGNFPGRFSGRQFSNSRSEMNVSTLELGDSALYLCASSVDTSRQGNTIYFGEGSWLTVV.

The CDR3, as DNA: TGTGCCAGCAGCTTCGGGGCAGGGGGCGACTATGGCTACACCTTC. Residues: CASSFGAGGDYGYTF. The rearrangement uses TRBV7-9 and TRBJ1-2; TRBD1 matches at 8 bases. J lost 3 bases, V lost 3 bases, and 6 bases had no gene match. The CDR3 loop spans 15 amino acids. Germline V lookup: CDR1 SEHNR, CDR2 FQNEAQ (reference sequence).

This CDR3 is CASSRDRGLNEQFF. As DNA, the CDR3 is TGTGCCAGCAGCCGGGACAGGGGGCTGAATGAGCAGTTCTTC. The chain combines TRBV7-2 with TRBJ2-1; 12 nucleotides agree with TRBD1. Germline V gene sequence: CDR1 SGHTA, CDR2 FQGNSA. This CDR3 spans 14 amino acids. With V trimmed by 5 bases and J by 7 bases, 3 bases remained unmatched. The whole variable domain, remainder taken from reference TRBV7-2 and TRBJ2-1, is GAGVSQSPSNKVTEKGKDVELRCDPISGHTALYWYRQSLGQGLEFLIYFQGNSAPDKSGLPSDRFSAERTGGSVSTLTIQRTQQEDSAVYLCASSRDRGLNEQFFGPGTRLTVL.

This chain links TRBV7-2 with TRBJ1-1, with D perhaps matching TRBD1 (6 bases). V lost 4 bases and J 0 bases, leaving 18 bases between the germline ends. The CDR3 is made up of 17 amino acids. Germline assignment: CDR1 SGHTA and CDR2 FQGNSA. Here the CDR3 reads CASSSPSGRGMNTEAFF. The CDR3 region has the DNA TGTGCCAGCAGCTCCCCGTCGGGCAGGGGAATGAACACTGAAGCTTTCTTT.